The table lists the clone carrying this T cell receptor beta chain with a few counts. Its antigen is still unknown. This entry is derived from a study of OX40 agonist ivuxolimab in advanced cancers. Study results and limitations: Clonal expansion was seen in CD4+ and CD8+ blood T cells by week 6 at 0.1 to 3.0 mg/kg. Normalized T-cell clonal expansion was also low in a subset of nonresponders.

Germline CDR1 is MNHEY and CDR2 is SVGAGI. The CDR3 runs 15 residues. V lost 4 bases, J lost 6 bases, and 6 bases stayed unmatched. Using immunoSEQ multiplex PCR, the repertoire was profiled, and TCRdb retains in-frame clones only, with some absent. The table lists about 44,000 clones, 85% to 95% of them singletons, with around 15% in the top ten. Sequencing used CD4+ or CD8+ T cells sorted from blood, obtained in a trial of the OX40 agonist ivuxolimab. This sequence joins TRBV6-5 and TRBJ2-1, with TRBD2 identical over 10 bases. This sequence originates from an adult with an advanced solid tumor such as melanoma, head and neck, liver or kidney cancer. This chain's CDR3 is CASSLAGGGRNEQFF. The CDR3 DNA is TGTGCCAGCAGTTTAGCGGGAGGTGGGCGCAATGAGCAGTTCTTC.